This T cell receptor (beta chain) was retrieved from a study of OX40 agonist ivuxolimab in advanced cancers. General study results and limits: Both blood CD4+ and CD8+ T cells showed clonal growth by week 6 at 0.1 to 3.0 mg/kg.

Assay: immunoSEQ multiplex PCR; the TCRdb copy retains only in-frame clones and omits some. The table lists fewer than 85,000 clones, 80% to 90% of them singletons. Per the germline V gene, CDR1 is SEHNR and CDR2 is FQNEAQ (reference sequence). This CDR3 region has 14 residues. V dropped 5 bases and J dropped 3 bases, with 11 bases sitting between them. A remark on this clone: What it binds is unknown.

This sequence joins TRBV7-9 and TRBJ1-5; D might be TRBD1 (5 bases). The sample in question was CD4+ or CD8+ T cells sorted from blood, obtained in a trial of the OX40 agonist ivuxolimab. The receptor comes from an adult with an advanced solid tumor such as melanoma, head and neck, liver or kidney cancer. The CDR3 protein is CASSRLGPNQPQHF. The CDR3 DNA follows: TGTGCCAGCAGCCGACTGGGACCCAATCAGCCCCAGCATTTT.